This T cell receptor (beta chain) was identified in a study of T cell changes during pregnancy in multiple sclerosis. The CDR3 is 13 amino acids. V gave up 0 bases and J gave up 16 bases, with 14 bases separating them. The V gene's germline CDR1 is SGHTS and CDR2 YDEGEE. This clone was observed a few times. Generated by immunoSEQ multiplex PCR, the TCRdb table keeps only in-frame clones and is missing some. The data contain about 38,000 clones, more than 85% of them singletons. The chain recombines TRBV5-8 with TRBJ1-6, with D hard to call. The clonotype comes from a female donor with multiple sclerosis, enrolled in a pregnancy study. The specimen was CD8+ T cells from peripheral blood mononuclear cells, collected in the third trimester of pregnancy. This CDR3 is CASSLGALNTLHF. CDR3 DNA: TGTGCCAGCAGCTTGGGGGCACTCAATACGCTCCACTTT.